A selection of T cell receptor beta chains follows, all from one sample in a study of blood T cell repertoires in COVID-19. Profiling relied on immunoSEQ multiplex PCR, and the TCRdb table lists in-frame clones only, not all of them. The table shows fewer than 130,000 clones, with 87% occurring only once. What was sequenced was peripheral blood. The origin of the receptors is a human donor in a cohort sampled during active COVID-19. Each CDR3 is given with its conserved first and last residue. The order of the fields is V gene, clone size, J gene, D gene, CDR3 DNA, CDR3 protein. The D gene is left open where the match is weak. Clone sizes are given selectively: once, few, many, or a class where the clone is expanded.

TRBV6-5	NA	TRBJ2-7	NA	TGTGCCAGCAGGCGGGACAGAACCTCCTACGAGCAGTACTTC	CASRRDRTSYEQYF
TRBV29-1	NA	TRBJ1-1	TRBD1	TGCAGCGTTGACGTCTCGGGACAGGGGGCTGAAGCTTTCTTT	CSVDVSGQGAEAFF
TRBV7-6	NA	TRBJ1-1	NA	TGTGCCAGCAGCAAGGACAGGAACACTGAAGCTTTCTTT	CASSKDRNTEAFF
TRBV5-1	NA	TRBJ1-3	TRBD1	TGCGCCAGCAGCTGGGACAGGAGAGCTGGAAACACCATATATTTT	CASSWDRRAGNTIYF
TRBV7-3	NA	TRBJ2-7	NA	TGTGCCAGCAGCTTAACCCCGGGCAGGGGCGAGCAGTACTTC	CASSLTPGRGEQYF
TRBV3-1/TRBV3-2	NA	TRBJ1-2	NA	TGTGCCAGCAGTCGTACAACAGCTCCTGAGGGTTATGGCTACACCTTC	CASSRTTAPEGYGYTF
TRBV7-2	NA	TRBJ2-7	TRBD1	TGTGCCAGCAGCCAAACAGGGGTTAGTGTGGAGCAGTACTTC	CASSQTGVSVEQYF
TRBV7-6	NA	TRBJ2-5	TRBD2	TGTGCCAGCAGGCAGACTAGCGGGAGGTCAGAGACCCAGTACTTC	CASRQTSGRSETQYF
TRBV12-2	few	TRBJ1-1	NA	TGTGCAAGTCGCTTAACAGGAGCTGGGGTTTGTTCTGAAGCTTTCTTT	CASRLTGAGVCSEAFF
TRBV27	once	TRBJ2-7	NA	TGTGCCAGCTCCTACAGGGTTTCCTACGAGCAGTACTTC	CASSYRVSYEQYF
TRBV6-5	NA	TRBJ1-5	NA	TGTGCCAGCAGTCTTCCGACAGCCCGCAATCAGCCCCAGCATTTT	CASSLPTARNQPQHF
TRBV24-1	NA	TRBJ2-1	TRBD2	TGTGCCACCAGTGATTCCGGGACTAGCGGGGGGCGCTACAATGAGCAGTTCTTC	CATSDSGTSGGRYNEQFF
TRBV6-5	NA	TRBJ1-6	NA	TGTGCCAGCAGCCCCGAGTTTAATTCACCCCTCCACTTT	CASSPEFNSPLHF
TRBV2	NA	TRBJ2-3	TRBD2	TGTGCCAGCAGCCTTGTAATAGAAGCGGGGACAGATACGCAGTATTTT	CASSLVIEAGTDTQYF
TRBV7-3	NA	TRBJ1-4	TRBD1	TGTGCCAGCAGCGCAACCGGGACAGGGAGTGAAAAACTGTTTTTT	CASSATGTGSEKLFF
TRBV19	NA	TRBJ2-2	NA	TGTGCCAGTAGTATCGTCGGGACCGGGGAGCTGTTTTTT	CASSIVGTGELFF
TRBV2	NA	TRBJ2-3	NA	TGTGCCAGCAAACAGGACCATAACACAGATACGCAGTATTTT	CASKQDHNTDTQYF
TRBV20-1	NA	TRBJ1-1	NA	TGCAGTGCTAGTTTGGTCAGTTTGAACACTGAAGCTTTCTTT	CSASLVSLNTEAFF
TRBV28	NA	TRBJ2-1	NA	TGTGCCAGCACGCTCTCTAGAGGTGAGCAGTTCTTC	CASTLSRGEQFF
TRBV19	NA	TRBJ2-1	TRBD2	TGTGCCAGTAGTACATATAGCGGGACCCAATCCCCTCCGCAGTTCTTC	CASSTYSGTQSPPQFF
TRBV2	NA	TRBJ1-2	NA	TGTGCCAGCAGTGAACAGGGAAACTATGGCTACACCTTC	CASSEQGNYGYTF
TRBV14	NA	TRBJ2-5	NA	TGTGCCAGCAGCCAAGCTTATACAGGGATCCAAGAGACCCAGTACTTC	CASSQAYTGIQETQYF
TRBV6-5	NA	TRBJ2-7	TRBD1	TGTGCCAGCAGTTACCGGGATACAGGGGCCTACGAGCAGTACTTC	CASSYRDTGAYEQYF
TRBV6-5	NA	TRBJ1-5	NA	TGTGCCAGCAGCCCACAGGTTGGCAATCAGCCCCAGCATTTT	CASSPQVGNQPQHF
TRBV5-1	NA	TRBJ2-7	NA	TGCGCCAGCAGCCCACTGACGTCGGGTCTCACGGCCTACGAGCAGTACTTC	CASSPLTSGLTAYEQYF
TRBV7-2	NA	TRBJ2-5	TRBD2	TGTGCCAGCAGCTCCGGGACTAGCGGGACACTAGGAGAGACCCAGTACTTC	CASSSGTSGTLGETQYF
TRBV5-6	once	TRBJ2-7	NA	TGTGCCAGCAGCTTCCAGTACGAGCAGTACTTC	CASSFQYEQYF
TRBV29-1	NA	TRBJ2-5	TRBD2	TGCAGCGTTGCACGGGAGGCGGGTACCAGAGAGACCCAGTACTTC	CSVAREAGTRETQYF
TRBV7-3	NA	TRBJ2-2	TRBD1	TGTGCCAGCAGCCCCCCGGGACAGGGGACAACCGGGGAGCTGTTTTTT	CASSPPGQGTTGELFF
TRBV7-2	NA	TRBJ2-5	NA	TGTGCCAGCAGCTTACAGGCGAGCCAAGAGACCCAGTACTTC	CASSLQASQETQYF
TRBV2	NA	TRBJ1-1	NA	TGTGCCAGCAGAGCAGGGTTCGGCTCACCAACCGGGTTGAACACTGAAGCTTTCTTT	CASRAGFGSPTGLNTEAFF
TRBV29-1	once	TRBJ2-6	NA	TGCAGCGTCGGGCAGGGGGGCACTGGGGCCAACGTCCTGACTTTC	CSVGQGGTGANVLTF
TRBV30	NA	TRBJ1-4	NA	TGTGCCTGGAGTATCGGTAATGAAAAACTGTTTTTT	CAWSIGNEKLFF
TRBV5-1	once	TRBJ2-1	TRBD2	TGCGCCAGCAGCTTGAGGACTAGCGGGAGTTTTAATGAGCAGTTCTTC	CASSLRTSGSFNEQFF
TRBV4-2	NA	TRBJ2-6	NA	TGTGCCAGCAGCCAATCGGACAGCTCTGGGGCCAACGTCCTGACTTTC	CASSQSDSSGANVLTF
TRBV28	NA	TRBJ1-5	NA	TGTGCCAGCAGACTAGGGTGGCGGCCCAATCAGCCCCAGCATTTT	CASRLGWRPNQPQHF
TRBV12-5	NA	TRBJ1-1	NA	TGTGCTAGTGGTTTAGCAGAGGGAATTGAAGCTTTCTTT	CASGLAEGIEAFF
TRBV6-1	NA	TRBJ2-7	TRBD1	TGTGCCAGCAGTGAAGCTCTGACGGACAGGGGCTACGAGCAGTACTTC	CASSEALTDRGYEQYF
TRBV7-3	NA	TRBJ2-3	TRBD2	TGTGCCAGCAGCTCCCGGGACTACACAGATACGCAGTATTTT	CASSSRDYTDTQYF
TRBV24-1	NA	TRBJ2-5	TRBD1	TGTGCCACCAGTGAGTCGACAGGGTACCAAGAGACCCAGTACTTC	CATSESTGYQETQYF
TRBV11-2	NA	TRBJ2-7	TRBD2	TGTGCCAGCAGCTTAGAGCCTAGCGGGAGAGGGCAGTACTTC	CASSLEPSGRGQYF
TRBV5-1	NA	TRBJ1-1	TRBD1	TGCGCCAGCAGCTTGGTCTTTAGGACAGGGGAAACTGAAGCTTTCTTT	CASSLVFRTGETEAFF